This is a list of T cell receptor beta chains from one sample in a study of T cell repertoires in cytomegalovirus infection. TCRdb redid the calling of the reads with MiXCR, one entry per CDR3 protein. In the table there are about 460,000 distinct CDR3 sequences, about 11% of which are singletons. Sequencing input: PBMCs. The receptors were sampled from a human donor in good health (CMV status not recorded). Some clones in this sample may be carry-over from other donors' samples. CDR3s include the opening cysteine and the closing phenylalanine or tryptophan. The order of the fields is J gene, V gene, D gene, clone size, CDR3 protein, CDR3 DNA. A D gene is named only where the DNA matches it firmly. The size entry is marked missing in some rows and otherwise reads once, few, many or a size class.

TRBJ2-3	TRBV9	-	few	CASSVITDTQYF	TGTGCCAGCAGCGTGATCACAGATACGCAGTATTTT
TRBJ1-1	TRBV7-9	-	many	CASSLVTLHTEAFF	TGTGCCAGCAGCTTAGTCACCCTGCACACTGAAGCTTTCTTT
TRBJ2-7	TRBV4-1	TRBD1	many	CASSPIGTGNYEQYF	TGCGCCAGCAGCCCGATTGGGACAGGGAACTACGAGCAGTACTTC
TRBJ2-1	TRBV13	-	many	CASSLGQDPYNEQFF	TGTGCCAGCAGCTTAGGACAGGACCCCTACAATGAGCAGTTCTTC
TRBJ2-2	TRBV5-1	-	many	CASSKLGTPDGELFF	TGCGCCAGCAGTAAGCTCGGGACCCCCGACGGGGAGCTGTTTTTT
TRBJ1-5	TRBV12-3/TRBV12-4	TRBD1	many	CASSDQGADQPQHF	TGTGCCAGCAGCGACCAGGGGGCGGATCAGCCCCAGCATTTT
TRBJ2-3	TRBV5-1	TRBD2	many	CASSTGTSGADTQYF	TGCGCCAGCAGCACCGGGACTAGCGGCGCAGATACGCAGTATTTT
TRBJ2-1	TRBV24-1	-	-	CATSEGGGGPSYNEQFF	TGTGCCACCAGCGAGGGAGGTGGGGGCCCCTCCTACAATGAGCAGTTCTTC
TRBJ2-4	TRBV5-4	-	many	CASSQMRGLAKNIQYF	TGTGCCAGCAGCCAAATGCGGGGGCTAGCCAAAAACATTCAGTACTTC
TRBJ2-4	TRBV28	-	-	CASSLLRDIQYF	TGTGCCAGCAGTTTACTACGGGACATTCAGTACTTC
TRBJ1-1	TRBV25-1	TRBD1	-	CASSALGQVRVNTEAFF	TGTGCCAGCAGTGCCCTAGGACAGGTTAGGGTGAACACTGAAGCTTTCTTT